The 18 T cell receptor beta chains below were found in one sample sequenced in a study of blood T cell repertoires in COVID-19. TCRdb's copy holds only in-frame clones and misses some; the assay was immunoSEQ multiplex PCR. The sample lists about 46,000 clones; roughly 86% were seen once. Sequencing used PBMCs or T cells enriched from blood (not recorded which). The receptors originated from a woman aged 50 to 60 who had recovered from COVID-19.

This sequence joins TRBV3-1 (or the pseudogene TRBV3-2) and TRBJ1-4, with 12 nucleotides matching TRBD1. CDR1 and CDR2 (germline): LGHDT, YNNKEL (reference sequence). This CDR3 region has 17 residues. V was pared by 2 bases and J by 8 bases, with 9 bases of the junction left unmatched. CDR3 amino acids: CASSQPTGTGGREKLFF. The CDR3 DNA is TGTGCCAGCAGCCAACCTACGGGGACAGGGGGCAGAGAAAAACTGTTTTTT.

CDR3 bases: TGCGCCAGCAGCCCGGGACTAGATAATTCACCCCTCCACTTT. Translation: CASSPGLDNSPLHF. This chain uses TRBV5-1 with TRBJ1-6; D perhaps matches TRBD1 (5 bases). This CDR3 has 14 residues. Germline V CDR1 and CDR2: SGHRS, YFSETQ. V lost 4 bases and J 5 bases, leaving 10 bases between the germline ends.

The rearrangement joins TRBV30 to TRBJ1-4; 9 bases are shared with TRBD1. The J segment lost 7 bases and the V segment lost 3 bases, leaving 6 bases of the junction unmatched. Per the germline V gene, CDR1 is GTSNPN and CDR2 is SVGIG (reference sequence). The CDR3 runs 14 residues. The CDR3: CAWRPGQGFEKLFF. The CDR3 nucleotides are TGTGCCTGGAGGCCGGGACAGGGATTTGAAAAACTGTTTTTT.

The chain uses TRBV6-5 and TRBJ2-3; 7 bases line up with TRBD1. Germline-derived CDR1 and CDR2 are MNHEY and SVGAGI. The CDR3 sequence is 15 residues long. V shed 2 bases, J shed 0 bases, and the junction held 2 bases outside the gene matches. CDR3: CASSYRDSSTDTQYF. The CDR3 coding sequence is TGTGCCAGCAGTTACCGGGACAGTAGCACAGATACGCAGTATTTT.

The V gene is TRBV12-3 or TRBV12-4, the J gene TRBJ1-5; 7 nucleotides match TRBD1. The CDR3 has 13 amino acids. V was clipped by 6 bases and J by 7 bases; unmatched bases: 6. The CDR3 sequence: CASSRTGGQPQHF. CDR3 nucleotide sequence: TGTGCCAGCAGCCGGACAGGTGGGCAGCCCCAGCATTTT.

V and J are TRBV28 and TRBJ1-2; 9 bases are shared with TRBD1. CDR3 length: 13 residues. Unmatched junction bases numbered 7, after V lost 7 bases and J lost 7 bases. CDR1 is MDHEN and CDR2 is SYDVKM in the germline V gene. The CDR3 sequence: CASTNRGLGGYTF. CDR3 DNA sequence: TGTGCCAGCACCAACAGGGGGCTGGGTGGCTACACCTTC.

By sample share, this clone is medium-sized. The chain combines TRBV4-3 with TRBJ2-7; 9 bases line up with TRBD2. The CDR3 extends over 16 amino acids. Germline V CDR1 and CDR2: LGHNA, YSLEER. V lost 1 base, J lost 5 bases, and 9 bases stayed unmatched. This CDR3 reads CASSQGWAGGVHEQYF. The CDR3 DNA is TGCGCCAGCAGCCAAGGATGGGCGGGAGGGGTCCACGAGCAGTACTTC.

CDR3 in amino acids: CASSRGQGYQPQHF. The CDR3 bases are TGTGCCAGCAGCCGGGGACAGGGTTATCAGCCCCAGCATTTT. This chain joins TRBV3-1 (or the pseudogene TRBV3-2) and TRBJ1-5; 9 bases align to TRBD1. The CDR3 contains 14 residues. Trimming at V came to 4 bases and at J to 5 bases, leaving 3 bases not matched to a gene. From germline, CDR1 is LGHDT and CDR2 YNNKEL (reference sequence).

This chain links TRBV2 with TRBJ2-5, with D maybe TRBD1 (6 bases). The CDR3 extends over 13 amino acids. V dropped 5 bases and J dropped 1 base, with 8 bases sitting between them. Germline assignment: CDR1 SNHLY and CDR2 FYNNEI. Here the CDR3 DNA reads TGTGCCAGCAGTATAGGGGGCCAAGAGACCCAGTACTTC. It codes for CASSIGGQETQYF.

The chain combines TRBV3-1 (or the pseudogene TRBV3-2) with TRBJ2-2; tentative D call: TRBD2 (6 bases). This CDR3 spans 14 amino acids. V was cut by 4 bases and J by 5 bases, with 11 bases left in between. From germline, CDR1 is LGHDT and CDR2 YNNKEL (reference sequence). CDR3 protein: CASSRVTSTGELFF. Written as DNA, the CDR3 is TGTGCCAGCAGCCGAGTGACTAGTACCGGGGAGCTGTTTTTT.

This clone was seen a single time. This chain uses TRBV7-2 with TRBJ2-7; 8 nucleotides align to TRBD2. CDR1 is SGHTA, CDR2 FQGNSA, per germline. Germline trimming cut 0 bases from V and 0 bases from J; bases unmatched to any gene: 7. The CDR3 contains 17 residues. The CDR3 reads CASSLAGGAGISYEQYF. In nucleotides, the CDR3 is TGTGCCAGCAGCTTAGCCGGGGGGGCAGGGATCTCCTACGAGCAGTACTTC.

The chain carries TRBV5-8 and TRBJ1-2; 11 nucleotides agree with TRBD1. CDR3 length equals 15 residues. Per the germline V gene, CDR1 is SGHTS and CDR2 is YDEGEE. V trimming: 4 bases; J trimming: 2 bases; junction bases outside the gene matches: 4. The CDR3 region has the DNA TGTGCCAGCAGCAACCGGACAGGGGGCAACTATGGCTACACCTTC. Its translation: CASSNRTGGNYGYTF.

This chain connects TRBV5-1 to TRBJ2-3; 11 nucleotides line up with TRBD2. Germline CDR1 reads SGHRS; CDR2 reads YFSETQ. The CDR3 is 16 residues long. V lost 4 bases and J lost 2; bases outside the gene matches: 6. The CDR3 reads CASSRRLAGNTDTQYF. CDR3 nucleotide sequence: TGCGCCAGCAGCAGGAGACTAGCGGGAAACACAGATACGCAGTATTTT.

The V gene is TRBV7-2, the J gene TRBJ2-7; 8 bases are shared with TRBD2. The germline CDR1 and CDR2 sequences are SGHTA and FQGNSA. Trimming at V came to 1 base and at J to 3 bases, leaving 5 bases not matched to a gene. The length of the CDR3 is 15 residues. The CDR3 DNA sequence: TGTGCCAGCAGCTTAGAGGGACTAGAGAGCTACGAGCAGTACTTC. Protein: CASSLEGLESYEQYF. The whole variable domain, filled in from reference TRBV7-2 and TRBJ2-7, reads GAGVSQSPSNKVTEKGKDVELRCDPISGHTALYWYRQSLGQGLEFLIYFQGNSAPDKSGLPSDRFSAERTGGSVSTLTIQRTQQEDSAVYLCASSLEGLESYEQYFGPGTRLTVT.

V is TRBV5-1 and J is TRBJ1-1, with TRBD1 as a possible D gene (5 bases). V gave up 4 bases and J gave up 3 bases, with 19 bases separating them. Germline V gene data show CDR1 as SGHRS and CDR2 as YFSETQ. The CDR3 runs 16 residues. The CDR3, as DNA: TGCGCCAGCAGCCCGTCTGCGGGGGGACGGGACACTGAAGCTTTCTTT. It translates to CASSPSAGGRDTEAFF.

The J gene is TRBJ2-7, the V gene TRBV6-5, with 7 bases fitting TRBD1. Germline trimming cut 5 bases from V and 12 bases from J; bases unmatched to any gene: 10. The CDR3 is 12 amino acids. From germline, CDR1 is MNHEY and CDR2 SVGAGI. CDR3 sequence: CASSLRGQSPYF. As DNA, the CDR3 is TGTGCCAGCAGTCTACGGGGACAGTCACCGTACTTC.

The chain carries TRBV5-1 and TRBJ2-5; 7 bases map to TRBD1. The V and J ends lost 0 bases and 4 bases, in that order; junction bases with no gene match: 3. Germline-derived CDR1 and CDR2 are SGHRS and YFSETQ. The CDR3 is made up of 14 amino acids. The DNA for the CDR3 is TGCGCCAGCAGCTTGGGACAGGGAAGAGAGACCCAGTACTTC. This gives the protein CASSLGQGRETQYF.

This clone was detected once. This sequence joins TRBV7-2 and TRBJ2-5; 8 bases fit TRBD1. The junction had 8 bases not matched to a gene; V was cut back by 0 bases and J by 2 bases. Looked up from germline, CDR1 is SGHTA and CDR2 is FQGNSA. This CDR3 spans 17 amino acids. CDR3 nucleotides: TGTGCCAGCAGCTTAGCGGAGACAGGGGTAGATCAAGAGACCCAGTACTTC. Amino acid sequence: CASSLAETGVDQETQYF.